Sequencing of this T cell receptor (beta chain) was carried out in a study of blood T cell repertoires in COVID-19. Across the study: T cells, B-cell-depleted T cells, or PBMCs provided the cDNA or gDNA that served as material.

The V and J ends lost 5 bases and 9 bases, in that order; junction bases with no gene match: 5. Looked up from germline, CDR1 is SGHRS and CDR2 is YFSETQ. This CDR3 comprises 14 residues. This clone was recorded only once. Original analysis: Amplification from reference gene primers served as the basis for estimated nucleated cell counts. Repertoires were generated with immunoSEQ multiplex PCR, while TCRdb's copy carries only in-frame clones and drops some. The DNA gave D and trimming, while V, J and clone size come from that table. The data show about 160,000 clones, more than 75% seen once. The sequenced sample consisted of peripheral blood. The chain uses TRBV5-1 and TRBJ1-6; 10 nucleotides align to TRBD1. The sequence was collected from a woman aged 45 to 65 with COVID-19, enrolled during active disease. CDR3 DNA: TGCGCCAGCAGTATGGGACAGGGGTCTTCACCCCTCCACTTT. The encoded protein is CASSMGQGSSPLHF.